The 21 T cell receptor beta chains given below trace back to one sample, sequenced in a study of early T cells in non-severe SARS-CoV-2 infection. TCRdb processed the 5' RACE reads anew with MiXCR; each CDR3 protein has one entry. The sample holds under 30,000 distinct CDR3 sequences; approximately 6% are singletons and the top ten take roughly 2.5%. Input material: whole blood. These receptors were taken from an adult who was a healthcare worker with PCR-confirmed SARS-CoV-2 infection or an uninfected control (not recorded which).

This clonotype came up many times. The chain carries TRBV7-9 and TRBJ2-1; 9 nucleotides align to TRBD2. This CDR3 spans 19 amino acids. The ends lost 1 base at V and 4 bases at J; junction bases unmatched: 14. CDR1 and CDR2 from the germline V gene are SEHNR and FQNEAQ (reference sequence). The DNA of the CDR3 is TGTGCCAGCAGCTTAGTTCCGAGTGGCCTAGCGGGGTCATACAATGAGCAGTTCTTC. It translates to CASSLVPSGLAGSYNEQFF.

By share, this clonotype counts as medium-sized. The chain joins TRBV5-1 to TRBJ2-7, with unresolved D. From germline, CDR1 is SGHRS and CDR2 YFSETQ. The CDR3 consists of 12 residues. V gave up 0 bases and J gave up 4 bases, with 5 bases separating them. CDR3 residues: CASSLGEYEQYF. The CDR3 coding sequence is TGCGCCAGCAGCTTGGGGGAATACGAGCAGTACTTC.

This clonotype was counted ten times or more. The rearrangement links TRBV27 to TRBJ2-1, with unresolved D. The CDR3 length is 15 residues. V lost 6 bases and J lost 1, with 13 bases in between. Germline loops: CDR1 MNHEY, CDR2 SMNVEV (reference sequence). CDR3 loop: CASRQNVGSYNEQFF. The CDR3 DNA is TGTGCCAGCAGACAGAACGTCGGATCCTACAATGAGCAGTTCTTC.

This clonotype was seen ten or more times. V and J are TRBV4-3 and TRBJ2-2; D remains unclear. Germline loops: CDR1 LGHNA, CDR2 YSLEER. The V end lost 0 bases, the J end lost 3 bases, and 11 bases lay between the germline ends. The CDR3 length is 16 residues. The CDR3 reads CASSQDRGIDTGELFF. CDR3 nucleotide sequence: TGCGCCAGCAGCCAAGATAGAGGTATCGACACCGGGGAGCTGTTTTTT.

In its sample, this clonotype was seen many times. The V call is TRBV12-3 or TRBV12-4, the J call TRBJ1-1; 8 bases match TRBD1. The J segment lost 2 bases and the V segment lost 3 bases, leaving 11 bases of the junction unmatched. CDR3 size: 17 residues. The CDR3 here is CASSFFRGRGGNTEAFF. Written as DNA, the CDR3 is TGTGCCAGCAGTTTCTTCAGGGGGCGCGGGGGTAACACTGAAGCTTTCTTT.

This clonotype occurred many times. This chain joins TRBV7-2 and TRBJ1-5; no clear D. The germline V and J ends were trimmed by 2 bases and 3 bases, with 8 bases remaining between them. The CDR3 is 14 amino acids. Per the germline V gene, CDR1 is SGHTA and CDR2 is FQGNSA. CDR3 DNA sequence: TGTGCCAGCAGCTTACTTCCCTTCAATCAGCCCCAGCATTTT. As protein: CASSLLPFNQPQHF.

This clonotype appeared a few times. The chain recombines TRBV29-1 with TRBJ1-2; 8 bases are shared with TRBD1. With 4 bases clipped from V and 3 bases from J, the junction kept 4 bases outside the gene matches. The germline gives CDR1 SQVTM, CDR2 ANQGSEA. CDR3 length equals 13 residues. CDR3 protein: CSVAETGDYGYTF. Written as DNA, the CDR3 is TGCAGCGTTGCAGAGACAGGGGACTATGGCTACACCTTC. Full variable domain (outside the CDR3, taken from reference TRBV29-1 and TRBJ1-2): SAVISQKPSRDICQRGTSLTIQCQVDSQVTMMFWYRQQPGQSLTLIATANQGSEATYESGFVIDKFPISRPNLTFSTLTVSNMSPEDSSIYLCSVAETGDYGYTFGSGTRLTVV.

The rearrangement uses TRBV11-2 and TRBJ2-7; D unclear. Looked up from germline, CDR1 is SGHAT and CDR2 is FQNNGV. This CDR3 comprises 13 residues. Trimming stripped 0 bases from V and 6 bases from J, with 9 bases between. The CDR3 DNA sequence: TGTGCCAGCAGCTTAGAATCTCCCCGCGAGCAGTACTTC. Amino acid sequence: CASSLESPREQYF.

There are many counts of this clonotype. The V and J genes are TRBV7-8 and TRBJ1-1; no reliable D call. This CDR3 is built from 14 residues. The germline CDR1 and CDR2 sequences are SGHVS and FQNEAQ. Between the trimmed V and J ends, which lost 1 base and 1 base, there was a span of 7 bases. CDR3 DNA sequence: TGTGCCAGCAGCTTAGTGGCAGGGAACACTGAAGCTTTCTTT. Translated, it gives CASSLVAGNTEAFF. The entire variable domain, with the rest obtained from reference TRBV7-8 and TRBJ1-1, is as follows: GAGVSQSPRYKVAKRGQDVALRCDPISGHVSLFWYQQALGQGPEFLTYFQNEAQLDKSGLPSDRFFAERPEGSVSTLKIQRTQQEDSAVYLCASSLVAGNTEAFFGQGTRLTVV.

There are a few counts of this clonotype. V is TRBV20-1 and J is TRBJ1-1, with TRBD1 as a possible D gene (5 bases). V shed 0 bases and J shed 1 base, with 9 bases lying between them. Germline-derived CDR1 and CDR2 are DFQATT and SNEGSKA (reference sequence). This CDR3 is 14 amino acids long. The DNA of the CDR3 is TGCAGTGCTAGAGATACAGGCTGGAACACTGAAGCTTTCTTT. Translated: CSARDTGWNTEAFF.

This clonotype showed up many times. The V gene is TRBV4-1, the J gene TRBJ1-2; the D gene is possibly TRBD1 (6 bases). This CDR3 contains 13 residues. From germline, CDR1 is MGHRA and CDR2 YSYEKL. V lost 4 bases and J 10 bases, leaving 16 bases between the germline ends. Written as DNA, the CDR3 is TGCGCCAGCAGCCGGGACATGACGGCCATCTACACCTTC. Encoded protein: CASSRDMTAIYTF.

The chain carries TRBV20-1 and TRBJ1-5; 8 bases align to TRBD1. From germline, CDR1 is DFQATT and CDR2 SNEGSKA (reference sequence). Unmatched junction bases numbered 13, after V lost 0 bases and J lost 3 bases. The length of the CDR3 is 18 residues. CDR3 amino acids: CSARDFRAGGFDNQPQHF. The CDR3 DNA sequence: TGCAGTGCTAGAGATTTTCGGGCAGGGGGCTTTGACAATCAGCCCCAGCATTTT.

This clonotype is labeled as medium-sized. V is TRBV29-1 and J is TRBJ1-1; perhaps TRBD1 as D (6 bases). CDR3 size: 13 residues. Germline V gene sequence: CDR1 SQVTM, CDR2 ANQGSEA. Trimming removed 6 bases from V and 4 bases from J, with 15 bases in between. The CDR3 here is CSVHRGGGTEAFF. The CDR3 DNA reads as TGCAGCGTGCACCGAGGGGGTGGCACTGAAGCTTTCTTT.

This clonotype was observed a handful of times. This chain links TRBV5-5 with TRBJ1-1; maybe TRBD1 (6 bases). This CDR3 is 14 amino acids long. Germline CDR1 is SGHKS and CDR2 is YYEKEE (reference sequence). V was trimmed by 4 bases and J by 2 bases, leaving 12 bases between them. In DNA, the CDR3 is TGTGCCAGCAGCCCCGAGGACAGCAACACTGAAGCTTTCTTT. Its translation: CASSPEDSNTEAFF.

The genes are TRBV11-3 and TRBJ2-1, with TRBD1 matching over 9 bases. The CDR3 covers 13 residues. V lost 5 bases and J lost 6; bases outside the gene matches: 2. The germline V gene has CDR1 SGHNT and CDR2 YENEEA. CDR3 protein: CASSLGQGNEQFF. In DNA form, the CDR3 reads TGTGCCAGCAGCCTGGGACAGGGCAATGAGCAGTTCTTC. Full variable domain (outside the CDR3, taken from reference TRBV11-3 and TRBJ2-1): EAGVVQSPRYKIIEKKQPVAFWCNPISGHNTLYWYLQNLGQGPELLIRYENEEAVDDSQLPKDRFSAERLKGVDSTLKIQPAELGDSAVYLCASSLGQGNEQFFGPGTRLTVL.

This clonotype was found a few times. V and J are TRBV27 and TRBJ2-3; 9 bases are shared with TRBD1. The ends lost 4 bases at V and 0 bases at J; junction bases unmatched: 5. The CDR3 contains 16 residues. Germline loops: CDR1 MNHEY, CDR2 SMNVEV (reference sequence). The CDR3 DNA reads TGTGCCAGCAGTTCTTGGGACAGGGCAAGCACAGATACGCAGTATTTT. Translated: CASSSWDRASTDTQYF.

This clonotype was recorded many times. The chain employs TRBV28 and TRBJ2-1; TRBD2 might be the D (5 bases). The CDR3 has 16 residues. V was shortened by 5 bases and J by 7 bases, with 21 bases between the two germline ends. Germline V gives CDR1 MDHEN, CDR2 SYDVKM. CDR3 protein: CASSPRVRAGINEQFF. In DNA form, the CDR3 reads TGTGCCAGCAGTCCCCGGGTGCGGGCTGGGATAAATGAGCAGTTCTTC. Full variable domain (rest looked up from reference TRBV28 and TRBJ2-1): DVKVTQSSRYLVKRTGEKVFLECVQDMDHENMFWYRQDPGLGLRLIYFSYDVKMKEKGDIPEGYSVSREKKERFSLILESASTNQTSMYLCASSPRVRAGINEQFFGPGTRLTVL.

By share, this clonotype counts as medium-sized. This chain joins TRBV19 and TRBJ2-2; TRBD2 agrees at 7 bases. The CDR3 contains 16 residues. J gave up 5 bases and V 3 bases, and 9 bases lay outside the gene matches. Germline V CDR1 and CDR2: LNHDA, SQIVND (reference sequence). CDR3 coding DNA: TGTGCCAGTAGTATGGGTGGACTAGTAGTAACCGGGGAGCTGTTTTTT. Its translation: CASSMGGLVVTGELFF.

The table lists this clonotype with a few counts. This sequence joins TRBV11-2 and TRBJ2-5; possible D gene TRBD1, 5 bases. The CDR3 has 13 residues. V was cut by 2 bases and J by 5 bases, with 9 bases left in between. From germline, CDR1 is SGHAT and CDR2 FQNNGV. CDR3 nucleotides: TGTGCCAGCAGCTTATCAGGGTGGGAGACCCAGTACTTC. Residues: CASSLSGWETQYF.

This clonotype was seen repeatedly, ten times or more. This CDR3 is CASSLAYTEAFF. DNA of the CDR3: TGTGCCAGCAGCTTAGCCTACACTGAAGCTTTCTTT. This chain joins TRBV7-9 and TRBJ1-1; the D is unclear. Trimming pared 0 bases from V and 3 bases from J, leaving 2 bases between. The germline V gene encodes CDR1 SEHNR and CDR2 FQNEAQ (reference sequence). This CDR3 has 12 residues.

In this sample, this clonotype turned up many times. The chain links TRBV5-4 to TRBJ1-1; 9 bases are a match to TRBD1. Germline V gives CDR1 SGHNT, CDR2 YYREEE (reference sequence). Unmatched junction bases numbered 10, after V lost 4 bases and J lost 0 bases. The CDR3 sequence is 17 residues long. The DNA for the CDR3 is TGTGCCAGCAGCAGCACAGGGGGCGGTCGAGTGAACACTGAAGCTTTCTTT. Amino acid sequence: CASSSTGGGRVNTEAFF. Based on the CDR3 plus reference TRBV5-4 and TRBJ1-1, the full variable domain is ETGVTQSPTHLIKTRGQQVTLRCSSQSGHNTVSWYQQALGQGPQFIFQYYREEENGRGNFPPRFSGLQFPNYSSELNVNALELDDSALYLCASSSTGGGRVNTEAFFGQGTRLTVV.